Below, 5 T cell receptor beta chains from the same sample are listed, as sequenced in a study of OX40 agonist ivuxolimab in advanced cancers. Profiling relied on immunoSEQ multiplex PCR, and the TCRdb table lists in-frame clones only, not all of them. Among 90,000 to 100,000 clones listed, 88% were seen once. The sample in question was CD4+ or CD8+ T cells sorted from blood, obtained in a trial of the OX40 agonist ivuxolimab. These receptors were obtained from an adult with an advanced solid tumor such as melanoma, head and neck, liver or kidney cancer.

V gene TRBV10-1 combines with J gene TRBJ2-2; 7 bases agree with TRBD1. The CDR3 has 16 residues. V gave up 6 bases and J gave up 9 bases; unmatched junction bases: 16. Germline V lookup: CDR1 WNHNN, CDR2 SYGVQD (reference sequence). The CDR3 nucleotides read TGCGCCAGCAGCCAAGGAACAGGGGATTTTAACAGGGAGCTGTTTTTT. Amino acid sequence: CASSQGTGDFNRELFF.

The genes are TRBV28 and TRBJ1-1; TRBD1 agrees at 8 bases. The germline CDR1 and CDR2 sequences are MDHEN and SYDVKM. This CDR3 comprises 13 residues. Trimming cost V 9 bases and J 6 bases; bases outside gene matches: 9. In nucleotides, the CDR3 is TGTGCCAGTCGGACAGGGAATAGGGCTGAAGCTTTCTTT. It translates to CASRTGNRAEAFF. Together with reference TRBV28 and TRBJ1-1, the CDR3 gives the full variable domain: DVKVTQSSRYLVKRTGEKVFLECVQDMDHENMFWYRQDPGLGLRLIYFSYDVKMKEKGDIPEGYSVSREKKERFSLILESASTNQTSMYLCASRTGNRAEAFFGQGTRLTVV.

V gene TRBV28 combines with J gene TRBJ1-1, with a tentative D call TRBD1 (5 bases). CDR3 length: 15 amino acids. Germline values: CDR1 MDHEN, CDR2 SYDVKM. The V end was cut by 6 bases, the J end by 3 bases, with 17 bases between. In DNA, the CDR3 is TGTGCCAGCAGAGGGGCAGGCCCGGGGGACACTGAAGCTTTCTTT. Its protein product is CASRGAGPGDTEAFF.

This sequence joins TRBV19 and TRBJ2-1, with TRBD2 matching over 11 bases. Germline assignment: CDR1 LNHDA and CDR2 SQIVND (reference sequence). The junction had 5 bases not matched to a gene; V was cut back by 6 bases and J by 4 bases. This CDR3 has 15 residues. The CDR3 region has the DNA TGTGCCAGTAGGGTAGCGGGAGGGCCTTACAATGAGCAGTTCTTC. Amino acid sequence: CASRVAGGPYNEQFF.

The chain is built from TRBV7-3 and TRBJ2-2; unclear D gene. The CDR3 contains 14 residues. Germline V CDR1 and CDR2: SGHTA, FQGTGA. V was shortened by 5 bases and J by 3 bases, with 10 bases between the two germline ends. DNA for the CDR3: TGTGCCAGCAGCCACAGTAGGGACACCGGGGAGCTGTTTTTT. As protein: CASSHSRDTGELFF.